This paragraph reports one T cell receptor (beta chain). Separation from the approximately 720-subject first cohort characterized the roughly 120-subject validation cohort, to which the donors belonged. TCRdb's copy holds only in-frame clones and misses some; the assay was immunoSEQ multiplex PCR. The sample yields over 100,000 clones, over 85% seen once. The ends lost 7 bases at V and 5 bases at J; junction bases unmatched: 12. The CDR3 covers 14 residues. The germline V gene has CDR1 SQVTM and CDR2 ANQGSEA. The sample is drawn from a study of cytomegalovirus exposure and HLA in healthy donors. Looking at the study overall: A later analysis reported the roughly 120 validation repertoires used the same platform as the 666 first-cohort repertoires.

The V gene is TRBV29-1, the J gene TRBJ2-7, with 9 bases identical to TRBD1. This clonotype originated in a man aged 25-45 years in good health and CMV-seronegative. Source material: PBMCs. The CDR3 spells CSALGQGAEDEQYF. CDR3 bases: TGCAGCGCCCTGGGACAGGGTGCGGAGGACGAGCAGTACTTC.